The 3 T cell receptor beta chains in this list originate from one sample, sequenced in a study of cytomegalovirus exposure and HLA in healthy donors. It was with 60 Vbeta and 13 Jbeta primers that the PCR ran. Produced via immunoSEQ multiplex PCR; TCRdb's table is partial and in-frame only. The sample records fewer than 120,000 clones, approximately 80% being singletons. Sequenced sample: PBMCs. The receptors here all came from a man between 25 and 39 years old in good health and CMV-seropositive.

The chain combines TRBV13 with TRBJ2-5; a possible D gene is TRBD1 (5 bases). Germline assignment: CDR1 PRHDT and CDR2 FYEKMQ (reference sequence). The germline V and J ends were trimmed by 0 bases and 3 bases, with 20 bases remaining between them. This CDR3 region has 18 residues. The CDR3 is CASSLGRMMRQGEETQYF. CDR3 nucleotide sequence: TGTGCCAGCAGCTTAGGTCGCATGATGCGGCAGGGTGAAGAGACCCAGTACTTC.

The V and J genes are TRBV6-5 and TRBJ1-3; D not resolved. Germline CDR1 and CDR2: MNHEY and SVGAGI. The CDR3 covers 13 residues. V gave up 0 bases and J gave up 4 bases, with 4 bases separating them. The CDR3 is CASSYSRGNTIYF. The CDR3 region has the DNA TGTGCCAGCAGTTACTCGAGGGGAAACACCATATATTTT.

This clone was seen more than once but under ten times. This chain connects TRBV5-1 to TRBJ2-7; 11 nucleotides agree with TRBD1. The CDR3 consists of 13 residues. V dropped 3 bases and J dropped 5; count of bases not matched to a gene: 1. In germline, CDR1 is SGHRS, CDR2 YFSETQ. The CDR3 sequence is CASSSDRGHEQYF. DNA for the CDR3: TGCGCCAGCAGCTCGGACAGGGGGCACGAGCAGTACTTC.